Sequencing of this TCR beta chain was carried out in a study of blood T cell repertoires in COVID-19. Turning to the study itself: The United States, Italy and Spain were the sources of the acute and convalescent COVID-19 samples. Sources were T cells, B-cell-depleted T cells, or PBMCs; the material itself was cDNA or gDNA.

Repertoires were generated with immunoSEQ multiplex PCR, while TCRdb's copy carries only in-frame clones and drops some. Here the sample spans roughly 180,000 clones, about four fifths being singletons. The CDR3 length is 13 residues. In germline, CDR1 is LNHDA, CDR2 SQIVND (reference sequence). Trimming shortened V by 2 bases and J by 5 bases, and 9 bases separated the two germline ends. Sequencing used peripheral blood. The origin of this receptor is a woman aged 55-69 years with COVID-19, enrolled during active disease. The chain recombines TRBV19 with TRBJ2-5; D is perhaps TRBD1 (6 bases). CDR3 sequence: CASSISRGETQYF. The DNA for the CDR3 is TGTGCCAGTAGTATATCAAGGGGGGAGACCCAGTACTTC.